One and the same sample provided the 20 T cell receptor beta chains below, sequenced in a study of T cell changes during pregnancy in multiple sclerosis (dated by TCRdb to the late 2010s). Libraries came from the immunoSEQ multiplex PCR assay. TCRdb mirrors the immuneACCESS table, restricted to in-frame sequences. Some clones are absent from its copies; in checked studies, under half trace to an unresolved V gene, and the reason for the others is unknown. The table for this sample lists about 100,000 clones; roughly 92% of them were counted only once. Around 1.2% of the sample lies in the top ten. This sample comprised peripheral blood, obtained in the second trimester of pregnancy. These receptor sequences come from a female donor with multiple sclerosis, enrolled in a pregnancy study.

The chain uses TRBV5-6 and TRBJ2-3; TRBD1 agrees at 9 bases. V gave up 3 bases and J gave up 2 bases; unmatched junction bases: 4. The CDR3 covers 15 residues. The germline V gene encodes CDR1 SGHDT and CDR2 YYEEEE. The CDR3 bases are TGTGCCAGCAGCTCTTGGACAGGGGTCACAGATACGCAGTATTTT. Amino acids: CASSSWTGVTDTQYF.

The J gene is TRBJ2-2, the V gene TRBV5-4, with 12 bases matching TRBD2. The V and J ends lost 3 bases and 4 bases, in that order; junction bases with no gene match: 4. CDR1 and CDR2 (germline): SGHNT, YYREEE (reference sequence). The CDR3 length is 16 residues. CDR3: CASSSQLAGGTGELFF. The DNA of the CDR3 is TGTGCCAGCAGCTCCCAACTAGCGGGAGGCACCGGGGAGCTGTTTTTT.

This chain uses TRBV28 with TRBJ2-6; D possibly corresponds to TRBD1 (5 bases). This CDR3 has 16 residues. The ends were cut back, 6 bases at V and 2 bases at J, with 14 bases in the middle. Germline values: CDR1 MDHEN, CDR2 SYDVKM. CDR3 in amino acids: CASSSTPGPGANVLTF. As DNA, the CDR3 is TGTGCCAGCAGCTCAACCCCAGGGCCTGGGGCCAACGTCCTGACTTTC.

The chain employs TRBV14 and TRBJ1-1; 8 bases match TRBD1. Germline CDR1 is SGHDN and CDR2 is FVKESK. Trimming at V came to 4 bases and at J to 1 base, leaving 2 bases not matched to a gene. The CDR3 consists of 14 residues. CDR3 loop: CASSPGQGNTEAFF. CDR3 nucleotide sequence: TGTGCCAGCAGCCCCGGACAGGGGAACACTGAAGCTTTCTTT. Full variable domain (outside the CDR3, taken from reference TRBV14 and TRBJ1-1): EAGVTQFPSHSVIEKGQTVTLRCDPISGHDNLYWYRRVMGKEIKFLLHFVKESKQDESGMPNNRFLAERTGGTYSTLKVQPAELEDSGVYFCASSPGQGNTEAFFGQGTRLTVV.

The V gene is TRBV7-6, the J gene TRBJ2-2, with TRBD2 identical over 9 bases. The CDR3 runs 16 residues. Germline V gives CDR1 SGHVS, CDR2 FNYEAQ. Trimming removed 4 bases from V and 1 base from J; junction bases left unmatched: 4. CDR3 nucleotides: TGTGCCAGCAGCTGGGAAGCGGGGGGGAACACCGGGGAGCTGTTTTTT. Protein sequence: CASSWEAGGNTGELFF.

V is TRBV5-4 and J is TRBJ2-5, with 8 nucleotides matching TRBD1. J gave up 5 bases and V 3 bases, and 9 bases lay outside the gene matches. CDR1 and CDR2 (germline): SGHNT, YYREEE (reference sequence). The CDR3 is 15 amino acids. CDR3 residues: CASSWGTGWKETQYF. In DNA, the CDR3 is TGTGCCAGCAGCTGGGGGACAGGTTGGAAGGAGACCCAGTACTTC.

The V call is TRBV28, the J call TRBJ2-7; 9 bases are shared with TRBD2. The V gene's germline CDR1 is MDHEN and CDR2 SYDVKM. The CDR3 runs to 18 residues. V dropped 4 bases and J dropped 3; count of bases not matched to a gene: 16. The CDR3 DNA reads TGTGCCAGCAGTTCCGGAACCCCGCGCCTAGCGGGATACTACGAGCAGTACTTC. It is translated as CASSSGTPRLAGYYEQYF.

V usage is TRBV27 and J usage is TRBJ2-3; possible D gene TRBD2, 6 bases. V shed 3 bases and J shed 4 bases, with 14 bases lying between them. This CDR3 is built from 15 residues. Germline values: CDR1 MNHEY, CDR2 SMNVEV (reference sequence). The CDR3 DNA reads as TGTGCCAGCAGTTTCGGGGGAAGGGGCCCAGATACGCAGTATTTT. It encodes CASSFGGRGPDTQYF.

The chain uses TRBV6-1 and TRBJ2-3; no clear D gene. Germline CDR1 is MNHNS and CDR2 is SASEGT. The CDR3 sequence is 14 residues long. Trimming took off 1 base at V and 0 bases at J, with 5 bases between the two ends. In nucleotides, the CDR3 is TGTGCCAGCAGTGAAGTGCGGAGCACAGATACGCAGTATTTT. Amino acids: CASSEVRSTDTQYF.

The rearrangement links TRBV29-1 to TRBJ2-7; a possible D gene is TRBD2 (6 bases). The CDR3 sequence is 14 residues long. Germline lookup yields CDR1 SQVTM and CDR2 ANQGSEA. V dropped 4 bases and J dropped 6 bases, with 19 bases sitting between them. For the CDR3, the DNA is TGCAGCGTTGTAGGTCCCGGGGTCGGGGGCGAGCAGTACTTC. Translating it yields CSVVGPGVGGEQYF.

This chain connects TRBV16 to TRBJ1-4, with D perhaps TRBD1 (5 bases). From germline, CDR1 is KGHSY and CDR2 FQNENV. Trimming removed 6 bases from V and 4 bases from J, with 18 bases in between. This CDR3 is built from 16 residues. The CDR3 DNA follows: TGTGCCAGCAGTCAAACGGGGAGGGGTGTTAATGAAAAACTGTTTTTT. It is translated as CASSQTGRGVNEKLFF.

The genes are TRBV19 and TRBJ1-1; weak D call: TRBD1 (5 bases). The CDR3 runs to 14 residues. V shed 3 bases and J shed 0 bases, with 8 bases lying between them. Germline V gives CDR1 LNHDA, CDR2 SQIVND (reference sequence). CDR3 sequence: CASSIAGMNTEAFF. The CDR3 region has the DNA TGTGCCAGTAGTATCGCAGGGATGAACACTGAAGCTTTCTTT.

CDR3 sequence (DNA): TGTGCCTGGAGTGTTTTACAGCTCCAAGAGACCCAGTACTTC. Its protein is CAWSVLQLQETQYF. The chain uses TRBV30 and TRBJ2-5; no clear D. Germline CDR1 and CDR2: GTSNPN and SVGIG (reference sequence). The CDR3 has 14 amino acids. The germline V and J ends were trimmed by 0 bases and 1 base, with 9 bases remaining between them.

The chain employs TRBV19 and TRBJ1-1; 9 nucleotides match TRBD1. CDR3 length: 14 amino acids. With V trimmed by 2 bases and J by 4 bases, 2 bases remained unmatched. The germline gives CDR1 LNHDA, CDR2 SQIVND (reference sequence). The CDR3 loop is CASSITGGVTEAFF. The CDR3 DNA reads TGTGCCAGTAGTATAACAGGGGGCGTCACTGAAGCTTTCTTT.

This clone was counted between two and nine times. The rearrangement joins TRBV30 to TRBJ2-1; the D gene is possibly TRBD2 (6 bases). Trimming pared 0 bases from V and 5 bases from J, leaving 14 bases between. Per the germline V gene, CDR1 is GTSNPN and CDR2 is SVGIG (reference sequence). The CDR3 is made up of 15 amino acids. CDR3: CAWSVRRGNDNEQFF. CDR3 bases: TGTGCCTGGAGTGTTCGGAGGGGCAACGACAATGAGCAGTTCTTC.

The chain joins TRBV28 to TRBJ1-5; possibly TRBD1 for D (5 bases). The ends were cut back, 6 bases at V and 1 base at J, with 19 bases in the middle. The CDR3 runs to 17 residues. From germline, CDR1 is MDHEN and CDR2 SYDVKM. Here the CDR3 DNA reads TGTGCCAGCAGCCCTTCGCAGGGATTTGGGAGCAATCAGCCCCAGCATTTT. Encoded protein: CASSPSQGFGSNQPQHF.

The rearrangement links TRBV9 to TRBJ2-3; D may be TRBD2 (6 bases). The length of the CDR3 is 17 residues. Per the germline V gene, CDR1 is SGDLS and CDR2 is YYNGEE. Trimming pared 1 base from V and 1 base from J, leaving 16 bases between. The chain's CDR3 is CASSVSPLGGGTDTQYF. In DNA form, the CDR3 reads TGTGCCAGCAGCGTATCCCCTTTGGGGGGAGGCACAGATACGCAGTATTTT.

The chain links TRBV18 to TRBJ2-1; TRBD2 matches at 7 bases. The germline V gene encodes CDR1 KGHSH and CDR2 LQKENI. V lost 3 bases and J lost 9; bases outside the gene matches: 5. There are 13 residues in the CDR3. In DNA, the CDR3 is TGTGCCAGCTCACCCGACGGGGGGAGTGAGCAGTTCTTC. Its translation: CASSPDGGSEQFF.

This sequence joins TRBV5-1 and TRBJ2-7, with TRBD1 matching over 9 bases. CDR1 and CDR2 from the germline V gene are SGHRS and YFSETQ. This CDR3 comprises 14 residues. V lost 5 bases, J lost 6 bases, and 9 bases stayed unmatched. The CDR3 bases are TGCGCCAGCAGGGAGGGACAGGGAACAAGCGAGCAGTACTTC. It yields the protein CASREGQGTSEQYF.

This rearrangement joins TRBV11-2 to TRBJ2-7, with D unclear. CDR3 length: 12 residues. Trimming removed 5 bases from V and 0 bases from J, with 5 bases in between. Germline V lookup: CDR1 SGHAT, CDR2 FQNNGV. The CDR3 region has the DNA TGTGCCAGCAGCCTACTCTCCTACGAGCAGTACTTC. This translates into CASSLLSYEQYF.